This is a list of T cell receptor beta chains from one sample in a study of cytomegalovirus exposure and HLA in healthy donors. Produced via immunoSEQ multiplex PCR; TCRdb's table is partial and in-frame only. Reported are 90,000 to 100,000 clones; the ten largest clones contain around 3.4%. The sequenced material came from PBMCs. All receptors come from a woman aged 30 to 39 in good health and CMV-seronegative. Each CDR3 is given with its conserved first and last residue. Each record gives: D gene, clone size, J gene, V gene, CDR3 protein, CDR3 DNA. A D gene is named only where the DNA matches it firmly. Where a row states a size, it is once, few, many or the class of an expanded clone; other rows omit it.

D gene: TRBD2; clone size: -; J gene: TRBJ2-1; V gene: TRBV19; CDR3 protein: CASSIIPSGRRGEQFF; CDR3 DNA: TGTGCCAGTAGTATAATACCTAGCGGGAGGAGGGGTGAGCAGTTCTTC
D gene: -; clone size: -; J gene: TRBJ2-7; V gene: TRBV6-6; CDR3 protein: CASSPGTGRYEQYF; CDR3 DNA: TGTGCCAGCAGTCCCGGGACTGGGCGCTACGAGCAGTACTTC
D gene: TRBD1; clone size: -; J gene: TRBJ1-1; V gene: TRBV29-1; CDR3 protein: CSVLQGGNTEAFF; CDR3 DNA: TGCAGCGTACTGCAGGGGGGGAACACTGAAGCTTTCTTT
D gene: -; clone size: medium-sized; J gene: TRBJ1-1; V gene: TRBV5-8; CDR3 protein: CASSWPMQGFPMNTEAFF; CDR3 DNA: TGTGCCAGCAGCTGGCCAATGCAGGGTTTTCCGATGAACACTGAAGCTTTCTTT
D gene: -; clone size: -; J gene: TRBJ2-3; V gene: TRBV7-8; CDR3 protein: CASSFGGFTDTQYF; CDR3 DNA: TGTGCCAGCAGCTTCGGAGGTTTCACAGATACGCAGTATTTT
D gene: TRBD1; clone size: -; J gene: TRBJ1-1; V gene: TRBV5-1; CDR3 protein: CASSPWTGGSNTEAFF; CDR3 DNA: TGCGCCAGCAGCCCCTGGACAGGGGGCTCGAACACTGAAGCTTTCTTT
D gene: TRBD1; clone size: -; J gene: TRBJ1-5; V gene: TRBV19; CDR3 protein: CASSANRQGDQPQHF; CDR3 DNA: TGTGCCAGTAGTGCCAACCGACAGGGGGATCAGCCCCAGCATTTT
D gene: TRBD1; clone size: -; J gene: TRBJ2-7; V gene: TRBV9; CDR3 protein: CASAPRGQGSPYEQYF; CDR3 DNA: TGTGCCAGCGCCCCTAGGGGACAGGGGAGTCCCTACGAGCAGTACTTC
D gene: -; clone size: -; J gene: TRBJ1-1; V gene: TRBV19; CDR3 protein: CASSIGAGLLNTEAFF; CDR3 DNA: TGTGCCAGTAGTATAGGGGCAGGCCTTCTGAACACTGAAGCTTTCTTT
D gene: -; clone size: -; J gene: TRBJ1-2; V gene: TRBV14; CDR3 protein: CASSPGTSGYTF; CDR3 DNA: TGTGCCAGCAGCCCTGGCACATCTGGCTACACCTTC
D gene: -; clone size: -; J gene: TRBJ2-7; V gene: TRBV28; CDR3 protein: CASSLAGGFMVAAFGYEQYF; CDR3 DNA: TGTGCCAGCAGTTTGGCTGGGGGTTTTATGGTAGCGGCTTTTGGGTACGAGCAGTACTTC
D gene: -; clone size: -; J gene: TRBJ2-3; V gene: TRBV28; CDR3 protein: CASSYDNTDTQYF; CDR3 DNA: TGTGCCAGCAGTTATGACAACACAGATACGCAGTATTTT
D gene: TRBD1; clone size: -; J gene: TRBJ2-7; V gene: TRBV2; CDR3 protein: CASRKGDRSTSPLYEQYF; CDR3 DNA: TGTGCCAGCAGGAAAGGGGACAGGAGTACCTCCCCCCTGTACGAGCAGTACTTC
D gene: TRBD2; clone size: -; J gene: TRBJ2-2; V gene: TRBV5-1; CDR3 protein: CASSPRGGQTGELFF; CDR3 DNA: TGCGCCAGCAGCCCGCGGGGGGGCCAAACCGGGGAGCTGTTTTTT
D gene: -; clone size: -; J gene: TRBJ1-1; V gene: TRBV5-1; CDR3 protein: CASSGHSNTEAFF; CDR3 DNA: TGCGCCAGCAGCGGACACTCGAACACTGAAGCTTTCTTT
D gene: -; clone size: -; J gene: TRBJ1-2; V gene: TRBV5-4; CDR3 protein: CASSLRGYGYTF; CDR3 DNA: TGTGCCAGCAGCTTGAGGGGCTATGGCTACACCTTC